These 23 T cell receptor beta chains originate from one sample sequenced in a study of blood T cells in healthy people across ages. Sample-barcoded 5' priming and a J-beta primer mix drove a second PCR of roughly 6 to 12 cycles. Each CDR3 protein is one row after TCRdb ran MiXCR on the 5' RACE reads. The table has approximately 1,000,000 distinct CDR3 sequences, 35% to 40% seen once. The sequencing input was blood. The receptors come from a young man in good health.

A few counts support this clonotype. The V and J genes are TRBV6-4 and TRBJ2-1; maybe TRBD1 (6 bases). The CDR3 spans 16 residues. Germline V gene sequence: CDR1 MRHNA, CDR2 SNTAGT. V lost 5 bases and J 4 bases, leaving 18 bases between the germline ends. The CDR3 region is CASSPRTVEGYNEQFF. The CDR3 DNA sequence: TGTGCCAGCAGTCCGAGGACAGTTGAGGGTTACAATGAGCAGTTCTTC.

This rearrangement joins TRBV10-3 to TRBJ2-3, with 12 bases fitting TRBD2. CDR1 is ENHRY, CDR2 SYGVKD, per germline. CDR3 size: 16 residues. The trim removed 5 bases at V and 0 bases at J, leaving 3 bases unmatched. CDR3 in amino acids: CAISRTSGESTDTQYF. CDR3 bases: TGTGCCATCAGTCGGACTAGCGGGGAAAGCACAGATACGCAGTATTTT.

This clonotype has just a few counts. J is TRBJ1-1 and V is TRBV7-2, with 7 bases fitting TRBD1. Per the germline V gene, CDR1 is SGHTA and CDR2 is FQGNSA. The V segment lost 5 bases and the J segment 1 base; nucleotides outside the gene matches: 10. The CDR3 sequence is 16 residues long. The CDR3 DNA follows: TGTGCCAGCAGCCACACAGGGGATCGAAGGAACACTGAAGCTTTCTTT. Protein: CASSHTGDRRNTEAFF. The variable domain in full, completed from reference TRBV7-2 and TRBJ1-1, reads GAGVSQSPSNKVTEKGKDVELRCDPISGHTALYWYRQSLGQGLEFLIYFQGNSAPDKSGLPSDRFSAERTGGSVSTLTIQRTQQEDSAVYLCASSHTGDRRNTEAFFGQGTRLTVV.

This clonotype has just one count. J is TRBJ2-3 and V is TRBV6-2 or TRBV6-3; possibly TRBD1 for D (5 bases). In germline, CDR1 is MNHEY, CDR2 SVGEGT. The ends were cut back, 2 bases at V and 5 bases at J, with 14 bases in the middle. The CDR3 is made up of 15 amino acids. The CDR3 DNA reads TGTGCCAGCAGTTACCCATGGCCTGGACAAGATACGCAGTATTTT. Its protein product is CASSYPWPGQDTQYF.

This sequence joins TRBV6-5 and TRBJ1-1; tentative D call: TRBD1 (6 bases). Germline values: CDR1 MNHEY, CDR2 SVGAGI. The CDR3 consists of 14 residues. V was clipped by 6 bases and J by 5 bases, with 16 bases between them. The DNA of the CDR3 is TGTGCCAGCAGAATACAGGCCCAGGGGACTGAAGCTTTCTTT. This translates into CASRIQAQGTEAFF.

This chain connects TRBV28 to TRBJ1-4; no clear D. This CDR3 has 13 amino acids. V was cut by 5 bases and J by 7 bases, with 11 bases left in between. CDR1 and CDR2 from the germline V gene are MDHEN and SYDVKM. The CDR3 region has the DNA TGTGCCAGCAGTGTACCCCCTCGTGAAAAACTGTTTTTT. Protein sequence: CASSVPPREKLFF.

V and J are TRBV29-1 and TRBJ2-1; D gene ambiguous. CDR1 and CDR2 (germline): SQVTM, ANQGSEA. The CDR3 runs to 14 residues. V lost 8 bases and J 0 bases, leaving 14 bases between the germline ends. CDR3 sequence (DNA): TGCAGCACTCTAGGGTCTAGCTCCTACAATGAGCAGTTCTTC. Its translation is CSTLGSSSYNEQFF.

This CDR3 is CASLLLTGDSPLFNYGYTF. The CDR3 region has the DNA TGTGCCAGCCTGCTCTTGACAGGAGACAGCCCTTTATTTAACTATGGCTACACCTTC. This sequence joins TRBV21-1 and TRBJ1-2; the listed D gene, TRBD1, was not tested against the DNA. TRBV21-1 is an annotated pseudogene. The CDR3 has 19 residues.

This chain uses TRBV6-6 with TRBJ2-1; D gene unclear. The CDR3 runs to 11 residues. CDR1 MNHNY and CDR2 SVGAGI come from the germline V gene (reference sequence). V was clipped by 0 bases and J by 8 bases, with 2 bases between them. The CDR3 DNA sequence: TGTGCCAGCAGTTACTCGCATGAGCAGTTCTTC. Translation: CASSYSHEQFF.

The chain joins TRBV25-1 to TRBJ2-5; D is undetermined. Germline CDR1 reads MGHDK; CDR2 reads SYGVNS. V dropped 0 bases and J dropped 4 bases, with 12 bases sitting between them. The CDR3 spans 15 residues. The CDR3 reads CASSEYKGAGETQYF. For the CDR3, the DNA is TGTGCCAGCAGTGAATATAAAGGAGCCGGAGAGACCCAGTACTTC.

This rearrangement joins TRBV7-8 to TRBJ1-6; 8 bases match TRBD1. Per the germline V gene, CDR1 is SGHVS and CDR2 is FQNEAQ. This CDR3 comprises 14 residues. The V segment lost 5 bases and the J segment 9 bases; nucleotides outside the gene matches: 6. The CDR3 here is CASSPDRGASPLHF. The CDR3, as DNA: TGTGCCAGCAGCCCCGACAGGGGCGCTTCACCCCTCCACTTT.

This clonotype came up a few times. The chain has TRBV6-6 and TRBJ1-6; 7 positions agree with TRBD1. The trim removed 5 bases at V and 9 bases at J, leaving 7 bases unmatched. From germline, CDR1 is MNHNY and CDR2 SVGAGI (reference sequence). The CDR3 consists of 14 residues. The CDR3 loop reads CASSLQGGGSPLHF. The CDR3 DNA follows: TGTGCCAGCAGTCTTCAGGGGGGTGGTTCACCCCTCCACTTT.

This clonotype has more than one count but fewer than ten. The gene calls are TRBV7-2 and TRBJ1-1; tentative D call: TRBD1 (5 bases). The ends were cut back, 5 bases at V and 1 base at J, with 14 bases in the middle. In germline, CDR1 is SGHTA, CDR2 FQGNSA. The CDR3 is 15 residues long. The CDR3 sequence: CASSPYIDRNTEAFF. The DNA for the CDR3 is TGTGCCAGCAGCCCTTATATAGACAGGAACACTGAAGCTTTCTTT. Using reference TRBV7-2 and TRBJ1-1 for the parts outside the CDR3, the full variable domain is GAGVSQSPSNKVTEKGKDVELRCDPISGHTALYWYRQSLGQGLEFLIYFQGNSAPDKSGLPSDRFSAERTGGSVSTLTIQRTQQEDSAVYLCASSPYIDRNTEAFFGQGTRLTVV.

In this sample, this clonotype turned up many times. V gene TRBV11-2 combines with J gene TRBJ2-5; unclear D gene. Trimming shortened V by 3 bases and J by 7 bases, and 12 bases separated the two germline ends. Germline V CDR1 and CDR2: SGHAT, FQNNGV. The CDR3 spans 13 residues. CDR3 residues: CASSFDLRGTQYF. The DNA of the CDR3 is TGTGCCAGCAGCTTCGATCTCCGAGGGACCCAGTACTTC.

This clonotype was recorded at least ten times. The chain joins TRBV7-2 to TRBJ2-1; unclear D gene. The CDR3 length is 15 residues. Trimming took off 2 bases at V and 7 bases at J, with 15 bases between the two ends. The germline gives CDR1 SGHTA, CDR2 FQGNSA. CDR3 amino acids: CASSLSLEKKNEQFF. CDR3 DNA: TGTGCCAGCAGCTTAAGCCTAGAAAAAAAGAATGAGCAGTTCTTC.

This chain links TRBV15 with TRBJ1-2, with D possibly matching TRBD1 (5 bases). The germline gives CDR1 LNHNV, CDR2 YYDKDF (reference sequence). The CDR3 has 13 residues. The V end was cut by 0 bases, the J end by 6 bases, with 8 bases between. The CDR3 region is CATSRDGTDGYTF. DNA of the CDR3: TGTGCCACCAGCAGAGATGGGACGGATGGCTACACCTTC.

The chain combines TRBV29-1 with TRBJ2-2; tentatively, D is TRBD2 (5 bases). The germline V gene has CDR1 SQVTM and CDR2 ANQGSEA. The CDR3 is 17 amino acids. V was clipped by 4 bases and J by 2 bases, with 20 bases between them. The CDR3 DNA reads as TGCAGCGTTGCCGGCATCGAGGGCAGGTCAAACACCGGGGAGCTGTTTTTT. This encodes CSVAGIEGRSNTGELFF.

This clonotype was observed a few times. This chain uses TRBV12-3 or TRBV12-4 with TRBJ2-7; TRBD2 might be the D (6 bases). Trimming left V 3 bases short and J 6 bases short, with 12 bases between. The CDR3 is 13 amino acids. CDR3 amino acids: CASSLGDSGEQYF. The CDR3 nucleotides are TGTGCCAGCAGTTTGGGGGACTCGGGCGAGCAGTACTTC.

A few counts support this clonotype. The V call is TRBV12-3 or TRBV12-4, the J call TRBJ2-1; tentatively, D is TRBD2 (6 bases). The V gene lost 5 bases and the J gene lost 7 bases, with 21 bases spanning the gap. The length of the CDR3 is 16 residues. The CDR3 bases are TGTGCCAGCAGTGCCGATACTAGCCTACTACGGAATGAGCAGTTCTTC. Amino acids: CASSADTSLLRNEQFF.

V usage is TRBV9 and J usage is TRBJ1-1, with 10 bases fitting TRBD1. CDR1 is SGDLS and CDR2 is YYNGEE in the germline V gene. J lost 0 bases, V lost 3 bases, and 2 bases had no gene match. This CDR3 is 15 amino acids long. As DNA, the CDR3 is TGTGCCAGCAGCGGAGACAGGGGGCTGAACACTGAAGCTTTCTTT. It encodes CASSGDRGLNTEAFF.

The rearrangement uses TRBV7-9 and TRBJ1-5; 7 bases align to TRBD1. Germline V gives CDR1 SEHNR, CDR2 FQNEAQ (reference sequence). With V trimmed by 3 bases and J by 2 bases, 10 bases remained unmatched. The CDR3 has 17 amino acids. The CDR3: CASSLGRGAGGNQPQHF. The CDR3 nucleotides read TGTGCCAGCAGCTTGGGCAGGGGGGCAGGAGGCAATCAGCCCCAGCATTTT.

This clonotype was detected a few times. CDR3 coding DNA: TGCAGTGCCCCCGGGACCGCCACCTACGAGCAGTACTTC. The encoded protein is CSAPGTATYEQYF. This rearrangement joins TRBV20-1 to TRBJ2-7; the D call may be TRBD1 or TRBD2 (5 bases each). Trimming left V 6 bases short and J 2 bases short, with 14 bases between. CDR3 length: 13 amino acids. Per germline, CDR1 DFQATT and CDR2 SNEGSKA (reference sequence).

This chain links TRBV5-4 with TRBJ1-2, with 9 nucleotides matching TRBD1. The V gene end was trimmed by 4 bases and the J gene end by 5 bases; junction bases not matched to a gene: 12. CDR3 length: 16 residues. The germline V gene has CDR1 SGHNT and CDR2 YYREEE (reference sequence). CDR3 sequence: CASSRGQGTLIYGYTF. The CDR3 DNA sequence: TGTGCCAGCAGCAGGGGACAGGGAACCCTTATTTATGGCTACACCTTC. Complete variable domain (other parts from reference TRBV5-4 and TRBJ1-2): ETGVTQSPTHLIKTRGQQVTLRCSSQSGHNTVSWYQQALGQGPQFIFQYYREEENGRGNFPPRFSGLQFPNYSSELNVNALELDDSALYLCASSRGQGTLIYGYTFGSGTRLTVV.